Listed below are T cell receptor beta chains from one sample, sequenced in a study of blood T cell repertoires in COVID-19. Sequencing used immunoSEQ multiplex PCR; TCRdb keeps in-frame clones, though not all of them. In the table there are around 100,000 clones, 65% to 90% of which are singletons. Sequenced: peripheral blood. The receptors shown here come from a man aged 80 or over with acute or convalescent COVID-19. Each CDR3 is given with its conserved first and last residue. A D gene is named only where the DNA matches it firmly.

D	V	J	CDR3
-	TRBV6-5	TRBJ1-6	CASSIQGSNSPLHF
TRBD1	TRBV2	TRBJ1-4	CASSLGQGAPTNEKLFF
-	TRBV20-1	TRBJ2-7	CSVGDYYEQYF
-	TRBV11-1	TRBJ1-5	CASSLGAGQNQPQHF
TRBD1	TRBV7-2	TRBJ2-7	CASSLAGQASYEQYF
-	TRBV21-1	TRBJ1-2	CASSKGNRNYGYTF
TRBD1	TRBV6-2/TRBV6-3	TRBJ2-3	CASSGPGQVTQYF
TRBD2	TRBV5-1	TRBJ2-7	CASSTLPIAGGQYEQYF
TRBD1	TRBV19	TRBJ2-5	CASSIGRDRGRTQYF
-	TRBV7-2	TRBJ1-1	CASSLDRTRGTEAFF
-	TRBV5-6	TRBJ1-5	CASSLRSLGGSNQPQHF
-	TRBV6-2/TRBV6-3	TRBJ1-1	CASSYIQNTEAFF
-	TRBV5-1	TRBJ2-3	CASSLDAGVTDTQYF
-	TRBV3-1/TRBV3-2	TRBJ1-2	CASRQDGWSGYTF
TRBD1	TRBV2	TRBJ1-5	CASSDRGVGNQPQHF
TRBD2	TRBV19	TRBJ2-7	CASSPSTSGSVKQYF
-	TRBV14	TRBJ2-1	CASSHLQRSSYNEQFF
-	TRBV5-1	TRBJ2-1	CASSLAPPDNEQFF
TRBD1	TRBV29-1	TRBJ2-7	CSVGQGVGYEQYF
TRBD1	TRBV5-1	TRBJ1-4	CASSPGQGHEKLFF
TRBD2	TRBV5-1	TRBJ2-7	CASSLPIGLAQPTSYEQYF
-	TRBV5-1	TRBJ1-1	CASTSTGLGLNTEAFF
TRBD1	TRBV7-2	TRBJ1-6	CASSARGGLNNSPLHF
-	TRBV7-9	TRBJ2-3	CASSLVSGITDTQYF
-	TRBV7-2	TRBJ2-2	CASSLQDINGELFF
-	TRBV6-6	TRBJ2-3	CASSSPTYTDTQYF
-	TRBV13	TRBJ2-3	CASSLGAGRSDTQYF
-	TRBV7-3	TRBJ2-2	CASSWDSNTGELFF
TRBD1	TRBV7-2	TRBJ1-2	CASLGGGLTGGYTF
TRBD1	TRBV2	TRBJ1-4	CASNPQGAGEKLFF
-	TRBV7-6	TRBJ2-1	CASSLKRGVQWQFF
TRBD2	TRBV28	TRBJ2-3	CASSLPAGGGTDTQYF
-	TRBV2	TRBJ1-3	CASSAPTSGNTIYF
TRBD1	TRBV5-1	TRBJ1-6	CASSLDRGSNSPLHF
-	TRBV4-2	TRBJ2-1	CASSSSAASYNEQFF
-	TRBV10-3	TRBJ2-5	CAISDPEGGQGGKTQYF
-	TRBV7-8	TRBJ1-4	CASSLQIGASNEKLFF
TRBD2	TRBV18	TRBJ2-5	CASSPASGPQETQYF
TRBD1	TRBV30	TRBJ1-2	CAWGSQKANLQGLNYGYTF
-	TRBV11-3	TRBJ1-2	CASSPGGRENGYTF
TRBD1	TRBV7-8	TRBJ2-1	CASSRDRGNEQFF
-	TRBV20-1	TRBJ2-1	CSAGGPSKQFF
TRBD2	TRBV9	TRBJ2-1	CASSVAVAGSRNSNEQFF
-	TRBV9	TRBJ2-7	CASSVGDSAYEQYF
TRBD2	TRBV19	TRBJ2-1	CASSIEREWVYNEQFF